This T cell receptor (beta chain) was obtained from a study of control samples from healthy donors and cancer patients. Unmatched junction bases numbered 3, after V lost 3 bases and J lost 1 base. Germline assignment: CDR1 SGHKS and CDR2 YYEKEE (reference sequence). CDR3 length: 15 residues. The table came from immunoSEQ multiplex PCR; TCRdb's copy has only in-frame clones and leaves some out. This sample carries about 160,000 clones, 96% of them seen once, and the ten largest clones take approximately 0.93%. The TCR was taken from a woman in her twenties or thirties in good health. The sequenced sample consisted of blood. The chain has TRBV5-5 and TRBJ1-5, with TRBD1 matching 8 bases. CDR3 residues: CASSSGGGSNQPQHF. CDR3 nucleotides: TGTGCCAGCAGCTCAGGGGGCGGGAGCAATCAGCCCCAGCATTTT.